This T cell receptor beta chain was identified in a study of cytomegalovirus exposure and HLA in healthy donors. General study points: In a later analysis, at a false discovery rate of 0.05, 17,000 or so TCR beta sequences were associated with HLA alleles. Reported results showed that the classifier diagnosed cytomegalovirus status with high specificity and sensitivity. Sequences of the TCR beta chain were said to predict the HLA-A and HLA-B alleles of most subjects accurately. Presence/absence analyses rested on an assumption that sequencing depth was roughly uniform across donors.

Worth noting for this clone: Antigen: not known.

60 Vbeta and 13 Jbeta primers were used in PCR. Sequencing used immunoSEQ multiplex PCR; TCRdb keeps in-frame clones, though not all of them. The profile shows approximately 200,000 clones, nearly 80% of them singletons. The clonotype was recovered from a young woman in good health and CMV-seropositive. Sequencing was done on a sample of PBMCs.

CDR3 in amino acids: CASSIDRGAPAGGNTIYF. The CDR3 DNA reads TGTGCCAGTAGTATAGATCGGGGAGCGCCGGCTGGTGGAAACACCATATATTTT. The V and J genes are TRBV19 and TRBJ1-3; D is uncertain. Deletions cut 0 bases from V and 3 bases from J, with 18 bases between. In germline, CDR1 is LNHDA, CDR2 SQIVND (reference sequence). This CDR3 has 18 amino acids.